Following are 24 T cell receptor beta chains from one sample sequenced in a study of T cells in Graves' hyperthyroidism and ophthalmopathy. Template material for amplifying TCR beta CDR3 regions consisted of RNA transcripts. HTBI primers were employed in a first-round RT-PCR of the TCR CDR3. TCRdb ran MiXCR on the multiplex PCR reads and lists one entry per CDR3 protein. There are approximately 600,000 distinct CDR3 sequences in the sample; approximately 15% occur only once, and roughly 6.9% lies in the top ten. Sequencing was done on a sample of blood. These receptors were obtained from a woman younger than 35 with Graves' ophthalmopathy.

This clonotype was observed at least ten times. This chain joins TRBV12-3 or TRBV12-4 and TRBJ2-1; 9 nucleotides align to TRBD2. The CDR3 consists of 15 residues. With V trimmed by 8 bases and J by 8 bases, 13 bases remained unmatched. The CDR3 DNA is TGTGCCAGCGGTGGAGGTAGCGGGAGTCGGTATGAGCAGTTCTTC. This encodes CASGGGSGSRYEQFF.

This clonotype was observed many times. The chain carries TRBV2 and TRBJ2-7; a weak D match, TRBD1 (5 bases). Germline V gene sequence: CDR1 SNHLY, CDR2 FYNNEI. V lost 5 bases and J lost 4, with 15 bases in between. The CDR3 is 14 residues long. In DNA form, the CDR3 reads TGTGCCAGCAGTCCAAGGGGAACCGGGTACGAGCAGTACTTC. Its protein product is CASSPRGTGYEQYF.

This chain links TRBV13 with TRBJ2-1, with 7 bases matching TRBD2. Germline lookup yields CDR1 PRHDT and CDR2 FYEKMQ (reference sequence). This CDR3 is 13 amino acids long. The trim removed 7 bases at V and 5 bases at J, leaving 5 bases unmatched. The CDR3 DNA reads as TGTGCCAGCACTCGGGGGGTAGACAATGAGCAGTTCTTC. It specifies CASTRGVDNEQFF.

This clonotype has ten or more counts. This sequence joins TRBV27 and TRBJ2-7, with TRBD2 matching over 13 bases. The CDR3 is made up of 16 amino acids. Germline V gene sequence: CDR1 MNHEY, CDR2 SMNVEV (reference sequence). With V trimmed by 7 bases and J by 2 bases, 8 bases remained unmatched. The CDR3 nucleotides are TGTGCCAGCACTAGGACTAGCGGGAGTTTTCCCTACGAGCAGTACTTC. Encoded protein: CASTRTSGSFPYEQYF.

This clonotype was observed many times. The V call is TRBV11-3, the J call TRBJ2-1, with D maybe TRBD2 (5 bases). With 5 bases removed from V and 0 bases from J, the gap between germline ends came to 14 bases. The CDR3 covers 16 residues. CDR1 and CDR2 (germline): SGHNT, YENEEA. The CDR3 reads CASSPRTATSYNEQFF. In DNA form, the CDR3 reads TGTGCCAGCAGCCCCCGGACTGCCACCTCCTACAATGAGCAGTTCTTC.

The chain employs TRBV2 and TRBJ2-1; 15 bases fit TRBD2. V shed 5 bases and J 2 bases; nucleotides not matched to a gene: 4. Per germline, CDR1 SNHLY and CDR2 FYNNEI. The CDR3 spans 17 residues. Here the CDR3 DNA reads TGTGCCAGCAGTTCTAGGACTAGCGGGAGGGCCTACAATGAGCAGTTCTTC. Amino acid sequence: CASSSRTSGRAYNEQFF.

This clonotype was observed at least ten times. The V gene is TRBV2, the J gene TRBJ2-5, with D unresolved. CDR3 size: 12 residues. Germline CDR1 is SNHLY and CDR2 is FYNNEI. Trimming shortened V by 0 bases and J by 13 bases, and 12 bases separated the two germline ends. In DNA, the CDR3 is TGTGCCAGCAGTGAAGCGCTTGGACCTATGTACTTC. It codes for CASSEALGPMYF. Looking up the rest from reference TRBV2 and TRBJ2-5 gives the full variable domain: EPEVTQTPSHQVTQMGQEVILRCVPISNHLYFYWYRQILGQKVEFLVSFYNNEISEKSEIFDDQFSVERPDGSNFTLKIRSTKLEDSAMYFCASSEALGPMYFGPGTRLLVL.

This clonotype was observed at least ten times. The CDR3: CASSLALGAGRSTDTQYF. The CDR3 DNA follows: TGTGCCAGCAGCTTGGCTTTAGGGGCGGGACGAAGCACAGATACGCAGTATTTT. The rearrangement links TRBV13 to TRBJ2-3; a weak D match, TRBD2 (6 bases). The V and J ends lost 3 bases and 0 bases respectively, with 19 bases between them. The germline gives CDR1 PRHDT, CDR2 FYEKMQ (reference sequence). The CDR3 totals 18 residues.

In this sample, this clonotype turned up many times. The gene calls are TRBV2 and TRBJ2-7, with D unresolved. In germline, CDR1 is SNHLY, CDR2 FYNNEI. V was pared by 0 bases and J by 4 bases, with 1 base between. CDR3 length equals 11 residues. The CDR3 nucleotides read TGTGCCAGCAGTGAAGCTTACGAGCAGTACTTC. It yields the protein CASSEAYEQYF. Full variable domain (remainder filled in from reference TRBV2 and TRBJ2-7): EPEVTQTPSHQVTQMGQEVILRCVPISNHLYFYWYRQILGQKVEFLVSFYNNEISEKSEIFDDQFSVERPDGSNFTLKIRSTKLEDSAMYFCASSEAYEQYFGPGTRLTVT.

There are many counts of this clonotype. The gene calls are TRBV6-6 and TRBJ2-1, with TRBD2 identical over 7 bases. Germline CDR1 reads MNHNY; CDR2 reads SVGAGI (reference sequence). The length of the CDR3 is 12 residues. The V gene end was trimmed by 4 bases and the J gene end by 13 bases; junction bases not matched to a gene: 7. The CDR3 coding sequence is TGTGCCAGCAGTTCCCGGGACTACCGCCAGTTCTTC. It translates to CASSSRDYRQFF.

The gene calls are TRBV14 and TRBJ1-1; D is ambiguous. The germline V and J ends were trimmed by 1 base and 7 bases, with 13 bases remaining between them. The CDR3 loop spans 14 amino acids. Germline V CDR1 and CDR2: SGHDN, FVKESK. CDR3 sequence reads: CASSQGALGFEAFF. CDR3 DNA: TGTGCCAGCAGCCAAGGAGCCCTCGGGTTTGAAGCTTTCTTT.

In its sample, this clonotype was seen many times. The chain employs TRBV7-9 and TRBJ1-1; D unresolved. Germline V lookup: CDR1 SEHNR, CDR2 FQNEAQ (reference sequence). Trimming removed 6 bases at V and 2 bases at J, with 13 bases between. This CDR3 has 14 residues. This CDR3 reads CASRPRRVNTEAFF. The CDR3, as DNA: TGTGCCAGCAGGCCCCGGAGGGTAAACACTGAAGCTTTCTTT.

There are a few counts of this clonotype. This chain joins TRBV6-2 or TRBV6-3 and TRBJ1-5; 8 bases map to TRBD1. CDR3 length equals 17 residues. J gave up 6 bases and V 0 bases, and 10 bases lay outside the gene matches. Germline assignment: CDR1 MNHEY and CDR2 SVGEGT. The CDR3 region has the DNA TGTGCCAGCAGTTACTCTCCTGGCAGGGGGCTGCGTCAGCCCCAGCATTTT. This gives the protein CASSYSPGRGLRQPQHF.

The sample holds many counts of this clonotype. This rearrangement joins TRBV20-1 to TRBJ2-7; 8 nucleotides match TRBD2. V lost 0 bases to trimming and J lost 3 bases; unmatched junction nucleotides: 7. The CDR3 has 15 residues. The germline CDR1 and CDR2 sequences are DFQATT and SNEGSKA (reference sequence). CDR3 protein: CSARDLRTSGYEQYF. DNA of the CDR3: TGCAGTGCTAGAGATCTCCGCACTAGCGGCTACGAGCAGTACTTC.

The gene calls are TRBV4-1 and TRBJ2-5, with a weak D call TRBD1 (5 bases). The CDR3 has 14 residues. Germline CDR1 MGHRA, CDR2 YSYEKL. Trimming took off 0 bases at V and 5 bases at J, with 10 bases between the two ends. The CDR3 sequence: CASSQERGRETQYF. CDR3 nucleotides: TGCGCCAGCAGCCAAGAAAGGGGCCGGGAGACCCAGTACTTC.

This clonotype has a count of ten or more. This rearrangement joins TRBV27 to TRBJ2-5; tentatively, D is TRBD2 (6 bases). CDR1 is MNHEY and CDR2 is SMNVEV in the germline V gene (reference sequence). This CDR3 has 14 residues. V lost 0 bases to trimming and J lost 7 bases, with 12 bases between them. CDR3 sequence reads: CASSLSDTRGTQYF. The CDR3 DNA reads TGTGCCAGCAGTTTATCGGACACGCGGGGGACCCAGTACTTC.

Concerning this clonotype itself: A read error is possible here, since a much larger clone lies one base away. This rearrangement joins TRBV12-3 or TRBV12-4 to TRBJ2-7; D is ambiguous. Trimming removed 8 bases at V and 2 bases at J, with 16 bases between. The CDR3 covers 14 residues. The CDR3 region is CASGPRFRAYEQYF. CDR3 bases: TGTGCCAGCGGTCCCCGGTTTAGGGCCTACGAGCAGTACTTC.

At least ten counts were recorded for this clonotype. V and J are TRBV20-1 and TRBJ2-7; the match to TRBD2 covers 13 bases. CDR3 length: 17 residues. Germline V lookup: CDR1 DFQATT, CDR2 SNEGSKA (reference sequence). V trimming: 8 bases; J trimming: 0 bases; junction bases outside the gene matches: 13. The CDR3 sequence is CSPGGTSGRASSYEQYF. In nucleotides, the CDR3 is TGCAGTCCCGGGGGTACTAGCGGGAGGGCCTCCTCCTACGAGCAGTACTTC.

In its sample, this clonotype was seen a few times. V gene TRBV7-2 combines with J gene TRBJ2-7; D is tentatively TRBD1 or TRBD2 (5 bases each). The V gene lost 1 base and the J gene lost 6 bases, with 10 bases spanning the gap. CDR1 and CDR2 from the germline V gene are SGHTA and FQGNSA. This CDR3 has 13 residues. The CDR3 reads CASSLGAGGEQYF. CDR3 in DNA: TGTGCCAGCAGCTTAGGGGCTGGGGGCGAGCAGTACTTC.

The sample holds many counts of this clonotype. This chain connects TRBV11-1 to TRBJ1-4; the D gene is possibly TRBD1 (6 bases). The germline V gene encodes CDR1 SGHAT and CDR2 FQDESV (reference sequence). The germline V and J ends were trimmed by 5 bases and 7 bases, with 17 bases remaining between them. The CDR3 sequence is 15 residues long. The CDR3 DNA is TGTGCCAGCAGCCGGACCCAGGGGAGTGGTGAAAAACTGTTTTTT. It encodes CASSRTQGSGEKLFF. Supplemented by reference TRBV11-1 and TRBJ1-4, the full variable domain reads EAEVAQSPRYKITEKSQAVAFWCDPISGHATLYWYRQILGQGPELLVQFQDESVVDDSQLPKDRFSAERLKGVDSTLKIQPAELGDSAMYLCASSRTQGSGEKLFFGSGTQLSVL.

This clonotype was found many times. The chain combines TRBV2 with TRBJ1-4, with no clear D. The CDR3 has 16 amino acids. V gave up 3 bases and J gave up 0 bases, with 11 bases separating them. Germline values: CDR1 SNHLY, CDR2 FYNNEI. CDR3 amino acids: CASSDGRGATNEKLFF. CDR3 DNA sequence: TGTGCCAGCAGTGATGGGCGAGGCGCAACTAATGAAAAACTGTTTTTT.

This clonotype was seen many times. The chain carries TRBV20-1 and TRBJ2-7; 10 positions match TRBD2. CDR3 length: 17 amino acids. Unmatched junction bases numbered 13, after V lost 0 bases and J lost 5 bases. Germline CDR1 DFQATT, CDR2 SNEGSKA (reference sequence). CDR3 sequence (DNA): TGCAGTGCTAGAGACGGACGAAGACTAGCGGGTTTACACGAGCAGTACTTC. Amino acids: CSARDGRRLAGLHEQYF.

The table lists this clonotype with a few counts. The gene calls are TRBV6-1 and TRBJ2-3; no clear D. The CDR3 consists of 14 residues. Germline CDR1 is MNHNS and CDR2 is SASEGT. With 6 bases removed from V and 1 base from J, the gap between germline ends came to 11 bases. CDR3 nucleotide sequence: TGTGCCAGCAGCCCCGGACCCCGCACAGATACGCAGTATTTT. Encoded protein: CASSPGPRTDTQYF.

This clonotype has only a few counts. This chain joins TRBV30 and TRBJ2-1; 10 positions match TRBD2. The CDR3 runs 13 residues. V shed 4 bases and J 7 bases; nucleotides not matched to a gene: 4. Germline V gene sequence: CDR1 GTSNPN, CDR2 SVGIG (reference sequence). CDR3 nucleotide sequence: TGTGCCTGGACTAGCGGGAGTTTAAATGAGCAGTTCTTC. It specifies CAWTSGSLNEQFF.